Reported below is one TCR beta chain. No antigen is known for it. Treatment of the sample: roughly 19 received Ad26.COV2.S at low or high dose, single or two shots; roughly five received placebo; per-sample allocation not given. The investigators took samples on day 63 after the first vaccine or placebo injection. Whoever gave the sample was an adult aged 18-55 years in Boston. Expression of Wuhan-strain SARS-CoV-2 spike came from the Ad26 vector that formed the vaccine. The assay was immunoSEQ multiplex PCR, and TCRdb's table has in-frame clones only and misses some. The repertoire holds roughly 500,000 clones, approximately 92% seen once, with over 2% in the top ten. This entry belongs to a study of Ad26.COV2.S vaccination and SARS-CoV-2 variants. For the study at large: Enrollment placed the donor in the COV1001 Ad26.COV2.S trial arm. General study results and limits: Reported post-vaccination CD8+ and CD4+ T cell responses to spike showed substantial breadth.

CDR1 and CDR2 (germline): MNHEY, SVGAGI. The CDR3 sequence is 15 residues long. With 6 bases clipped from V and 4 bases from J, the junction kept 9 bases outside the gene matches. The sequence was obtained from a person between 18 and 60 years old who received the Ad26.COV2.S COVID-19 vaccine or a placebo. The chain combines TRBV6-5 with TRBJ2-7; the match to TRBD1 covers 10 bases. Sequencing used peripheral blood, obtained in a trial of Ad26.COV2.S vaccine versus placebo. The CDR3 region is CASRGQGSLRYEQYF. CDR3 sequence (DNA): TGTGCCAGCAGGGGACAGGGGTCCCTGCGTTACGAGCAGTACTTC.